This TCR beta chain was profiled in a study of T cell repertoires in cytomegalovirus infection. The wider study: Recently identified HLA-C-restricted and well-studied HLA-B-restricted CMV epitopes were used. CMV infection plus the matching HLA type was flagged by public TCR beta signatures. Whole-study findings and limits: Ex vivo, HLA-C-restricted CMV-specific TCR beta clonotypes prevailed over the rest of the response. Identification of carriers of CMV plus the relevant HLA was achieved through cumulative public TCR beta family frequency.

Using its own MiXCR run on the reads, TCRdb lists one record per CDR3 protein. This sample has around 430,000 distinct CDR3 sequences, with approximately 40% found just once. This clonotype showed up just a few times. No antigen is known for it. The V and J ends lost 4 bases and 4 bases, in that order; junction bases with no gene match: 9. The CDR3 extends over 15 amino acids. Germline V gene data show CDR1 as SGHRS and CDR2 as YFSETQ. The J gene is TRBJ1-2, the V gene TRBV5-1, with 8 bases that match TRBD1. The source material was cultured PBMCs, sampled from culture after CMV antigen stimulation. This clonotype originated in a human donor in good health (CMV status not recorded). Some clones in this sample may be carry-over from other donors' samples. In nucleotides, the CDR3 is TGCGCCAGCAGCGTTAGGACAGGGAGAATCTATGGCTACACCTTC. It yields the protein CASSVRTGRIYGYTF.